These 2 T cell receptor beta chains came from one sample sequenced in a study of blood T cell repertoires in COVID-19. TCRdb keeps only in-frame clones here, not all; method: immunoSEQ multiplex PCR. In the table there are 300,000 or so clones, roughly 90% of which are singletons. Sequenced input: PBMCs or T cells enriched from blood (not recorded which). Receptor source: a woman aged 25 to 39 who had recovered from COVID-19.

The chain has TRBV10-3 and TRBJ2-2, with D possibly being TRBD2 (5 bases). In germline, CDR1 is ENHRY, CDR2 SYGVKD. Between the trimmed V and J ends, which lost 6 bases and 0 bases, there was a span of 11 bases. The CDR3 spans 15 residues. The DNA of the CDR3 is TGTGCCATCAGGGAAAGCGGAGCGAACACCGGGGAGCTGTTTTTT. Protein: CAIRESGANTGELFF.

The chain recombines TRBV29-1 with TRBJ2-3, with D possibly matching TRBD1 (6 bases). V lost 6 bases and J lost 6, with 16 bases in between. This CDR3 has 13 amino acids. Germline V gene sequence: CDR1 SQVTM, CDR2 ANQGSEA. DNA for the CDR3: TGCAGCGTCATCAAGGGACAATTGGATACGCAGTATTTT. Translating gives CSVIKGQLDTQYF.